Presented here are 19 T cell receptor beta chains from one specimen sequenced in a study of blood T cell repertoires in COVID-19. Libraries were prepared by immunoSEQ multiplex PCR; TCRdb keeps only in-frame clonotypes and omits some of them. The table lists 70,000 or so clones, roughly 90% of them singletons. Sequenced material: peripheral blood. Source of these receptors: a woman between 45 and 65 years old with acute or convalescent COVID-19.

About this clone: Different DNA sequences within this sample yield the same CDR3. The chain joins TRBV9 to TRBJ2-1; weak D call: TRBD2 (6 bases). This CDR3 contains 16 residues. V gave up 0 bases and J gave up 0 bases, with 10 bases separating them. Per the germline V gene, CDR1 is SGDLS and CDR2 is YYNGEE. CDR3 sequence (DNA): TGTGCCAGCAGCGTAGCCGGGGGAAGCTCCTACAATGAGCAGTTCTTC. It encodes CASSVAGGSSYNEQFF. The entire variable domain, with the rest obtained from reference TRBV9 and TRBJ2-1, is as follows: DSGVTQTPKHLITATGQRVTLRCSPRSGDLSVYWYQQSLDQGLQFLIQYYNGEERAKGNILERFSAQQFPDLHSELNLSSLELGDSALYFCASSVAGGSSYNEQFFGPGTRLTVL.

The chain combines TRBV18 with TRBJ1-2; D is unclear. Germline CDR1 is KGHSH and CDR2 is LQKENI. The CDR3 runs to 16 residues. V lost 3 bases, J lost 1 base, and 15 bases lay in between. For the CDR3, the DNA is TGTGCCAGCTCACCCCAGCCGAGGGAGGATAACTATGGCTACACCTTC. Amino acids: CASSPQPREDNYGYTF.

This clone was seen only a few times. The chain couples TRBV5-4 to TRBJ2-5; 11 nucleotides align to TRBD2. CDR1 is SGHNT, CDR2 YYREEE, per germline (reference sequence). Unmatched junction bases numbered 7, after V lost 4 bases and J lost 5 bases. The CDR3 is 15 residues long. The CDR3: CASSLGASGGETQYF. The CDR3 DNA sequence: TGTGCCAGCAGCCTCGGGGCTAGCGGGGGGGAGACCCAGTACTTC.

The CDR3 sequence: CASSLTAGGPSGELFF. CDR3 coding DNA: TGTGCCAGCAGCCTAACAGCGGGAGGGCCGTCCGGGGAGCTGTTTTTT. The rearrangement links TRBV3-1 (or the pseudogene TRBV3-2) to TRBJ2-2, with 10 bases matching TRBD2. This CDR3 comprises 16 residues. J was trimmed by 6 bases and V by 4 bases; bases with no gene match: 8. Germline assignment: CDR1 LGHDT and CDR2 YNNKEL (reference sequence).

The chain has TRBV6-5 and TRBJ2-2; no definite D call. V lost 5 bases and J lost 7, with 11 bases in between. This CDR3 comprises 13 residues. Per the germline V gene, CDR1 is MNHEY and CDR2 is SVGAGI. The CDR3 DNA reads TGTGCCAGCAGTCCAAGTACGGGCGGGGAGCTGTTTTTT. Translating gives CASSPSTGGELFF.

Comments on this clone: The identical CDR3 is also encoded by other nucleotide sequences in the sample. The DNA for the CDR3 is TGTGCCAGCAGCCCTCGTGGGGGCGACTACAATGAGCAGTTCTTC. Translated, it gives CASSPRGGDYNEQFF. The chain is built from TRBV3-1 (or the pseudogene TRBV3-2) and TRBJ2-1, with D tentatively TRBD1 (6 bases). Trimming took 4 bases from V and 3 from J, leaving 13 bases between them. The CDR3 length is 15 residues. Germline CDR1 is LGHDT and CDR2 is YNNKEL (reference sequence).

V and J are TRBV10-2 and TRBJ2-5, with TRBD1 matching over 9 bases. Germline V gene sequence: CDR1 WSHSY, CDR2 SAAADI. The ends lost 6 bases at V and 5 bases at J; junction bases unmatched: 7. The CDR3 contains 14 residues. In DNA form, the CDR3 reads TGCGCCAGCAGGGCGGGACAGGGCCCCGAGACCCAGTACTTC. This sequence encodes CASRAGQGPETQYF.

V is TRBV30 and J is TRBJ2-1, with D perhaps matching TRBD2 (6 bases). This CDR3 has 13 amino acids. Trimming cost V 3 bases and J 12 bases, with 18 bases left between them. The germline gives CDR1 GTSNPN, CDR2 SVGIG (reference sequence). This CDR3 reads CAWRPHPGTWQFF. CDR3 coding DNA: TGTGCCTGGAGACCCCACCCCGGGACTTGGCAGTTCTTC.

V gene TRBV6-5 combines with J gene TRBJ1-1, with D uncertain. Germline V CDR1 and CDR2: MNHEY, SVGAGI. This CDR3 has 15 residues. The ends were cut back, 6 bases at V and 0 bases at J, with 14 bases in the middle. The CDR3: CASRPGTAVNTEAFF. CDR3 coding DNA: TGTGCCAGCAGACCCGGTACAGCTGTGAACACTGAAGCTTTCTTT.

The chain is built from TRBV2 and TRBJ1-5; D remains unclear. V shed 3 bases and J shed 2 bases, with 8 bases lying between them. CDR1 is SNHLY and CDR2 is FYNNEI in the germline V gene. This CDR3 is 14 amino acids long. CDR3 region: CASSDYGGNQPQHF. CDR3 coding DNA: TGTGCCAGCAGTGACTATGGTGGCAATCAGCCCCAGCATTTT.

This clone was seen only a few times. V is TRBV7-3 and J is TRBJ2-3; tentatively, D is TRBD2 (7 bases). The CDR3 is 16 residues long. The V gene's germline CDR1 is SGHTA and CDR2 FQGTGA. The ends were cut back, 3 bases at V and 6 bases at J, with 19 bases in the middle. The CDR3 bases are TGTGCCAGCAGCTTCCTCCCCCGAGGGAGGGGGGATACGCAGTATTTT. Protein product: CASSFLPRGRGDTQYF.

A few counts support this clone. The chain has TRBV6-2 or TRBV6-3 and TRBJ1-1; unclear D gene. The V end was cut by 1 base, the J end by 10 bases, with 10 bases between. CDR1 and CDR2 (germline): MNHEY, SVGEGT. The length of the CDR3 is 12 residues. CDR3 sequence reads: CASSYFGVSAFF. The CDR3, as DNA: TGTGCCAGCAGTTACTTCGGGGTTTCAGCTTTCTTT.

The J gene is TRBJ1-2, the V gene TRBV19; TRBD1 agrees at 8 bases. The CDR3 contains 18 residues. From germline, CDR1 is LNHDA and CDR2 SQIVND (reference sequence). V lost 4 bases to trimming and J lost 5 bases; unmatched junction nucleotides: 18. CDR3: CASSTPGQATLRGYGYTF. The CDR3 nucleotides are TGTGCCAGTAGTACACCGGGACAGGCCACCCTCAGGGGGTATGGCTACACCTTC.

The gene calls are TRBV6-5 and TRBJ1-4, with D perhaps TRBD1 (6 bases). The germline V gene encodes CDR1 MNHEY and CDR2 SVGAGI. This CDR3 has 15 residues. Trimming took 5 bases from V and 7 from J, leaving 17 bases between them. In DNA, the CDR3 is TGTGCCAGCAGTCCCGGACAGTTCTTTACTGAAAAACTGTTTTTT. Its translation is CASSPGQFFTEKLFF.

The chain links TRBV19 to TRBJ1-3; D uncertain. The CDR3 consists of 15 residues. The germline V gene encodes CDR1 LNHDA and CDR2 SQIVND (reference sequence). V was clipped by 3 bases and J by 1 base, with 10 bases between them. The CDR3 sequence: CASSIEASSGNTIYF. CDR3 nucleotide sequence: TGTGCCAGTAGTATTGAGGCCTCGTCTGGAAACACCATATATTTT.

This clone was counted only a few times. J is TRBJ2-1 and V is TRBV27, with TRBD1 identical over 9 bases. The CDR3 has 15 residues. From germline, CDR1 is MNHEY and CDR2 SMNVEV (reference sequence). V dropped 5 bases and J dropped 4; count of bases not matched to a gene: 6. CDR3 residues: CASSRTGGRYNEQFF. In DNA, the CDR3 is TGTGCCAGCAGTCGAACAGGGGGCAGGTACAATGAGCAGTTCTTC.

The chain's CDR3 is CASSIEGANYGYTF. The CDR3 DNA sequence: TGTGCCAGTAGTATAGAAGGGGCGAACTATGGCTACACCTTC. The chain links TRBV19 to TRBJ1-2; a weak D match, TRBD1 (5 bases). Trimming removed 0 bases from V and 2 bases from J, with 7 bases in between. This CDR3 has 14 residues. Germline V gene lookup returns CDR1 LNHDA and CDR2 SQIVND (reference sequence).

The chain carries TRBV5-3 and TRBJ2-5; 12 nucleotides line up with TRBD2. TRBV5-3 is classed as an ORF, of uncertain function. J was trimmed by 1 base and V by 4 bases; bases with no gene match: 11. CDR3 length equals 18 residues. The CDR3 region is CARSARLAGDGTQETQYF. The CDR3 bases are TGTGCCAGAAGCGCGCGACTAGCGGGAGACGGTACCCAAGAGACCCAGTACTTC.

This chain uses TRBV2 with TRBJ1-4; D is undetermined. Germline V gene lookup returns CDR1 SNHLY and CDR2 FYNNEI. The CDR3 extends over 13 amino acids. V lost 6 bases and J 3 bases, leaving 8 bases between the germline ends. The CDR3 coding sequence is TGTGCCAGCAGGTACAGTTCTAATGAAAAACTGTTTTTT. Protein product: CASRYSSNEKLFF.